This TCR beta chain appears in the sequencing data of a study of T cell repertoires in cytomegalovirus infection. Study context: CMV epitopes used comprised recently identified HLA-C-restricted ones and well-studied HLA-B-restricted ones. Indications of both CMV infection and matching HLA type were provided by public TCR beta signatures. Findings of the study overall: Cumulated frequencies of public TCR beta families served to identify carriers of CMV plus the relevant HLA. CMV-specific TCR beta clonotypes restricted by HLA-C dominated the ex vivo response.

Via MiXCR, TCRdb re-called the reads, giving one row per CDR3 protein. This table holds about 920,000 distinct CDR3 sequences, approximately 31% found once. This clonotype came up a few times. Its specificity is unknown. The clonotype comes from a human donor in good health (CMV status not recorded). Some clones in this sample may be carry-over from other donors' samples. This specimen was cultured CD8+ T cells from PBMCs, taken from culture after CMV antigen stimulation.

The CDR3 region is CASSYRAGGFYNEQFF. CDR3 bases: TGTGCCAGCAGTTACAGAGCGGGGGGATTCTACAATGAGCAGTTCTTC. V and J are TRBV6-6 and TRBJ2-1, with 9 bases aligning to TRBD2. Germline V CDR1 and CDR2: MNHNY, SVGAGI (reference sequence). The J segment lost 3 bases and the V segment lost 2 bases, leaving 5 bases of the junction unmatched. The CDR3 totals 16 residues.